The 29 T cell receptor beta chains given below trace back to one sample, sequenced in a study of blood T cell repertoires in COVID-19 (TCRdb year 2020). The library relied on the immunoSEQ multiplex PCR assay. TCRdb carries this immuneACCESS record with in-frame sequences only. Its versions omit some clonotypes, under half of them owing to an unresolved V gene in the studies checked, with the rest unexplained. This sample lists about 220,000 clones; about nine tenths were detected once. The ten largest clones take up about 4% of the sample. The sample comprised PBMCs or T cells enriched from blood (not recorded which). The receptor source for this set is a woman between 40 and 50 years old with acute COVID-19.

V usage is TRBV21-1 and J usage is TRBJ2-2; the table's D call TRBD2 went unverified against the DNA. TRBV21-1 is noted as a pseudogene. The CDR3 covers 19 residues. The CDR3 nucleotides read TGTGCCAGCAGCAAAGTAATAGGGACTAGCGGGCCTAACACCGGGGAGCTGTTTTTT. This gives the protein CASSKVIGTSGPNTGELFF.

The rearrangement links TRBV7-2 to TRBJ2-7, with D perhaps matching TRBD2 (6 bases). Germline V gives CDR1 SGHTA, CDR2 FQGNSA. V was cut by 0 bases and J by 4 bases, with 16 bases left in between. The CDR3 is 16 residues long. DNA for the CDR3: TGTGCCAGCAGCTTAGCGTTTAGCGGCCTCGATTACGAGCAGTACTTC. This gives the protein CASSLAFSGLDYEQYF. Complete variable domain (other parts from reference TRBV7-2 and TRBJ2-7): GAGVSQSPSNKVTEKGKDVELRCDPISGHTALYWYRQSLGQGLEFLIYFQGNSAPDKSGLPSDRFSAERTGGSVSTLTIQRTQQEDSAVYLCASSLAFSGLDYEQYFGPGTRLTVT.

V and J are TRBV7-2 and TRBJ1-5, with D unclear. CDR1 SGHTA and CDR2 FQGNSA come from the germline V gene. The CDR3 runs to 16 residues. V shed 6 bases and J shed 5 bases, with 20 bases lying between them. The CDR3 DNA is TGTGCCAGCAGTTTACTACAGCCGGGAGTTGATCAGCCCCAGCATTTT. Protein sequence: CASSLLQPGVDQPQHF.

The J gene is TRBJ1-2, the V gene TRBV5-4; no reliable D call. Germline lookup yields CDR1 SGHNT and CDR2 YYREEE (reference sequence). Trimming stripped 0 bases from V and 13 bases from J, with 13 bases between. CDR3 length: 12 residues. The CDR3 DNA sequence: TGTGCCAGCAGCTTGGGTCCTTTCGGAGGCACCTTC. It specifies CASSLGPFGGTF.

The CDR3 DNA sequence: TGTGCCAGCAGTGTAACGGTGGGCCCGAACACTGAAGCTTTCTTT. This codes for CASSVTVGPNTEAFF. The chain joins TRBV2 to TRBJ1-1; no reliable D call. The CDR3 is made up of 15 amino acids. Germline V CDR1 and CDR2: SNHLY, FYNNEI. V was clipped by 4 bases and J by 1 base, with 13 bases between them. Drawing the rest from reference TRBV2 and TRBJ1-1, the complete variable domain is EPEVTQTPSHQVTQMGQEVILRCVPISNHLYFYWYRQILGQKVEFLVSFYNNEISEKSEIFDDQFSVERPDGSNFTLKIRSTKLEDSAMYFCASSVTVGPNTEAFFGQGTRLTVV.

This clone has just a few counts. The V call is TRBV30, the J call TRBJ1-5, with unresolved D. V was cut by 3 bases and J by 4 bases, with 13 bases left in between. There are 14 residues in the CDR3. Germline V gene data show CDR1 as GTSNPN and CDR2 as SVGIG (reference sequence). CDR3 loop: CAWSPVSANQPQHF. CDR3 bases: TGTGCCTGGAGCCCGGTTTCTGCAAATCAGCCCCAGCATTTT.

The chain carries TRBV5-4 and TRBJ2-5; no firm D call. Trimming removed 4 bases from V and 5 bases from J, with 12 bases in between. The V gene's germline CDR1 is SGHNT and CDR2 YYREEE (reference sequence). This CDR3 is 13 amino acids long. The CDR3 nucleotides read TGTGCCAGCAGCCACGGGTCCGGGGAGACCCAGTACTTC. Amino acids: CASSHGSGETQYF. Full variable domain (missing parts from reference TRBV5-4 and TRBJ2-5): ETGVTQSPTHLIKTRGQQVTLRCSSQSGHNTVSWYQQALGQGPQFIFQYYREEENGRGNFPPRFSGLQFPNYSSELNVNALELDDSALYLCASSHGSGETQYFGPGTRLLVL.

The rearrangement joins TRBV3-1 (or the pseudogene TRBV3-2) to TRBJ2-5; perhaps TRBD2 as D (6 bases). The V end lost 4 bases, the J end lost 2 bases, and 8 bases lay between the germline ends. The germline V gene encodes CDR1 LGHDT and CDR2 YNNKEL (reference sequence). This CDR3 contains 13 residues. The CDR3 spells CASSPGTQETQYF. CDR3 nucleotides: TGTGCCAGCAGCCCCGGGACTCAAGAGACCCAGTACTTC.

This chain links TRBV6-2 or TRBV6-3 with TRBJ1-2; no reliable D call. The CDR3 has 14 amino acids. Trimming pared 4 bases from V and 2 bases from J, leaving 11 bases between. Germline CDR1 and CDR2: MNHEY and SVGEGT. CDR3 region: CASSSFDGNYGYTF. As DNA, the CDR3 is TGTGCCAGCAGTTCCTTTGACGGGAACTATGGCTACACCTTC.

This chain links TRBV5-5 with TRBJ1-2, with a weak D call TRBD1 (5 bases). Germline assignment: CDR1 SGHKS and CDR2 YYEKEE (reference sequence). The germline V and J ends were trimmed by 3 bases and 2 bases, with 14 bases remaining between them. CDR3 length: 15 residues. The CDR3 coding sequence is TGTGCCAGCAGCTCGCCGCTCACAGGAAACTATGGCTACACCTTC. It is translated as CASSSPLTGNYGYTF.

This chain links TRBV14 with TRBJ2-7; D possibly corresponds to TRBD1 (6 bases). With 2 bases removed from V and 4 bases from J, the gap between germline ends came to 15 bases. Germline V gene lookup returns CDR1 SGHDN and CDR2 FVKESK. CDR3 length: 15 residues. The DNA for the CDR3 is TGTGCCAGCAGCCAAACCGGGACACCCATTTACGAGCAGTACTTC. Protein sequence: CASSQTGTPIYEQYF.

The chain links TRBV5-1 to TRBJ2-5; D is perhaps TRBD1 (5 bases). Between the trimmed V and J ends, which lost 3 bases and 1 base, there was a span of 13 bases. Germline lookup yields CDR1 SGHRS and CDR2 YFSETQ. The CDR3 has 15 amino acids. As DNA, the CDR3 is TGCGCCAGCAGCTCGCAGGGCGCTACCCAAGAGACCCAGTACTTC. It specifies CASSSQGATQETQYF.

The V and J genes are TRBV4-1 and TRBJ1-2; 9 bases line up with TRBD1. This CDR3 is 14 amino acids long. J was trimmed by 5 bases and V by 2 bases; bases with no gene match: 3. The germline V gene encodes CDR1 MGHRA and CDR2 YSYEKL. The CDR3 region is CASSQKQGAYGYTF. The CDR3 DNA is TGCGCCAGCAGCCAAAAACAGGGGGCTTATGGCTACACCTTC.

The chain links TRBV5-1 to TRBJ2-3, with 12 bases identical to TRBD2. The CDR3 has 16 residues. The junction had 8 bases not matched to a gene; V was cut back by 7 bases and J by 2 bases. The germline gives CDR1 SGHRS, CDR2 YFSETQ. The DNA of the CDR3 is TGCGCCAGCGGGCTGACTAGCGGGGGCCACACAGATACGCAGTATTTT. It encodes CASGLTSGGHTDTQYF.

V and J are TRBV5-1 and TRBJ1-2; D gene uncertain. Germline assignment: CDR1 SGHRS and CDR2 YFSETQ. This CDR3 region has 13 residues. V was trimmed by 0 bases and J by 8 bases, leaving 11 bases between them. The CDR3 DNA reads as TGCGCCAGCAGCTTGGACTTATTTCGGGGCTACACCTTC. Protein: CASSLDLFRGYTF.

V is TRBV6-5 and J is TRBJ1-1; TRBD1 agrees at 7 bases. The CDR3 is made up of 15 amino acids. Germline-derived CDR1 and CDR2 are MNHEY and SVGAGI. J lost 1 base, V lost 2 bases, and 4 bases had no gene match. CDR3 nucleotide sequence: TGTGCCAGCAGTTACACCCGACAGGGGAACACTGAAGCTTTCTTT. It encodes CASSYTRQGNTEAFF.

This chain joins TRBV15 and TRBJ1-3; 8 bases fit TRBD1. CDR1 is LNHNV, CDR2 YYDKDF, per germline (reference sequence). The ends lost 0 bases at V and 4 bases at J; junction bases unmatched: 5. The CDR3 extends over 16 amino acids. CDR3 sequence (DNA): TGTGCCACCAGCAGAGACAGGGGGCATACCGGAAACACCATATATTTT. It translates to CATSRDRGHTGNTIYF.

This chain joins TRBV18 and TRBJ2-2, with a possible D match to TRBD2 (5 bases). The CDR3 extends over 14 amino acids. Trimming removed 1 base at V and 9 bases at J, with 12 bases between. Germline loops: CDR1 KGHSH, CDR2 LQKENI. Here the CDR3 DNA reads TGTGCCAGCTCACCACTTTCGTCTAGCTGGGAGCTGTTTTTT. Residues: CASSPLSSSWELFF.

This chain links TRBV30 with TRBJ1-1, with TRBD1 identical over 10 bases. CDR3 size: 17 residues. V trimming: 1 base; J trimming: 4 bases; junction bases outside the gene matches: 12. Per the germline V gene, CDR1 is GTSNPN and CDR2 is SVGIG (reference sequence). DNA for the CDR3: TGTGCCTGGAGTGGGGACAGGGGTCAGGAAACAAGCACTGAAGCTTTCTTT. It codes for CAWSGDRGQETSTEAFF.

The chain employs TRBV20-1 and TRBJ2-1; D possibly corresponds to TRBD1 (6 bases). V gave up 6 bases and J gave up 8 bases, with 11 bases separating them. The CDR3 runs to 11 residues. CDR1 and CDR2 from the germline V gene are DFQATT and SNEGSKA (reference sequence). DNA for the CDR3: TGCAGTGCCTGGGACATCGATGAGCAGTTCTTC. Translated: CSAWDIDEQFF.

This rearrangement joins TRBV11-2 to TRBJ2-4; 7 bases align to TRBD2. The CDR3 has 14 residues. V trimming: 1 base; J trimming: 3 bases; junction bases outside the gene matches: 0. The germline CDR1 and CDR2 sequences are SGHAT and FQNNGV. CDR3 DNA sequence: TGTGCCAGCAGCTTAGCGGGGGGCAAAAACATTCAGTACTTC. Translating gives CASSLAGGKNIQYF. The full variable domain, rest sourced from reference TRBV11-2 and TRBJ2-4, is EAGVAQSPRYKIIEKRQSVAFWCNPISGHATLYWYQQILGQGPKLLIQFQNNGVVDDSQLPKDRFSAERLKGVDSTLKIQPAKLEDSAVYLCASSLAGGKNIQYFGAGTRLSVL.

The sample holds a few counts of this clone. V and J are TRBV7-8 and TRBJ1-3, with a possible D match to TRBD1 (6 bases). The CDR3 runs to 16 residues. V lost 5 bases, J lost 1 base, and 15 bases lay in between. CDR1 and CDR2 from the germline V gene are SGHVS and FQNEAQ. The CDR3 is CASSARQDVSGNTIYF. CDR3 sequence (DNA): TGTGCCAGCAGCGCCCGACAGGACGTATCTGGAAACACCATATATTTT.

The chain is built from TRBV7-2 and TRBJ2-2; D ambiguous. Per the germline V gene, CDR1 is SGHTA and CDR2 is FQGNSA. The V end was cut by 5 bases, the J end by 1 base, with 8 bases between. The CDR3 loop spans 14 amino acids. This chain's CDR3 is CASSLRQNTGELFF. The DNA of the CDR3 is TGTGCCAGCAGCCTCCGACAGAACACCGGGGAGCTGTTTTTT.

The table lists this clone with a few counts. The gene calls are TRBV2 and TRBJ1-1; TRBD1 matches at 7 bases. With V trimmed by 6 bases and J by 4 bases, 5 bases remained unmatched. CDR3 size: 13 residues. CDR1 and CDR2 (germline): SNHLY, FYNNEI. The CDR3 sequence: CASRDSGGTEAFF. As DNA, the CDR3 is TGTGCCAGCAGAGACTCAGGGGGCACTGAAGCTTTCTTT.

This clone turned up a few times. The rearrangement links TRBV2 to TRBJ1-2; D is undetermined. The CDR3 covers 10 residues. From germline, CDR1 is SNHLY and CDR2 FYNNEI. Trimming removed 1 base from V and 9 bases from J, with 3 bases in between. CDR3 residues: CASSEDSYTF. In nucleotides, the CDR3 is TGTGCCAGCAGTGAAGATAGCTACACCTTC. The variable domain in full, with the rest retrieved from reference TRBV2 and TRBJ1-2, is EPEVTQTPSHQVTQMGQEVILRCVPISNHLYFYWYRQILGQKVEFLVSFYNNEISEKSEIFDDQFSVERPDGSNFTLKIRSTKLEDSAMYFCASSEDSYTFGSGTRLTVV.

The chain carries TRBV3-1 (or the pseudogene TRBV3-2) and TRBJ2-3; D gene ambiguous. There are 14 residues in the CDR3. V lost 8 bases, J lost 0 bases, and 12 bases lay in between. Looked up from germline, CDR1 is LGHDT and CDR2 is YNNKEL (reference sequence). This CDR3 reads CASSDGESTDTQYF. The DNA for the CDR3 is TGTGCCAGCTCCGACGGAGAAAGCACAGATACGCAGTATTTT.

The chain joins TRBV7-3 to TRBJ2-1; D perhaps matches TRBD2 (6 bases). The CDR3 runs 13 residues. The V end was cut by 4 bases, the J end by 3 bases, with 7 bases between. CDR1 and CDR2 (germline): SGHTA, FQGTGA. The CDR3 sequence: CASSSTSYNEQFF. The CDR3 nucleotides read TGTGCCAGCAGCTCGACTAGCTACAATGAGCAGTTCTTC.

The chain recombines TRBV5-1 with TRBJ1-1, with a tentative D call TRBD1 (6 bases). Trimming removed 0 bases from V and 8 bases from J, with 14 bases in between. Germline V CDR1 and CDR2: SGHRS, YFSETQ. CDR3 size: 14 residues. The DNA of the CDR3 is TGCGCCAGCAGCTTGGGTCGGGTGCAGGGGGAAGCTTTCTTT. Amino acid sequence: CASSLGRVQGEAFF.

This chain links TRBV2 with TRBJ2-1; unclear D gene. Germline V gene lookup returns CDR1 SNHLY and CDR2 FYNNEI. The V and J ends lost 4 bases and 7 bases respectively, with 14 bases between them. This CDR3 spans 14 amino acids. The DNA for the CDR3 is TGTGCCAGCAGTGTTGGTGGCCAATGGAATGAGCAGTTCTTC. The encoded protein is CASSVGGQWNEQFF.